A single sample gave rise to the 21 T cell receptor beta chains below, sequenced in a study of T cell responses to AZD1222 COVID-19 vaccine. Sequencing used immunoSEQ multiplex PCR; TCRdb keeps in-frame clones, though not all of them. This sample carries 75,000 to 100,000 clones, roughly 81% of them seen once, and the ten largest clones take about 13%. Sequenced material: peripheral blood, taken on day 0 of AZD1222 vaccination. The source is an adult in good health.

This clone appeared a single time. CDR3 protein: CASSEPIDRAGSYEQYF. CDR3 nucleotides: TGTGCCAGCAGTGAACCGATCGACAGGGCGGGATCCTACGAGCAGTACTTC. This sequence joins TRBV6-1 and TRBJ2-7; D possibly corresponds to TRBD1 (7 bases). There are 17 residues in the CDR3. The ends were cut back, 2 bases at V and 1 base at J, with 18 bases in the middle. Germline-derived CDR1 and CDR2 are MNHNS and SASEGT.

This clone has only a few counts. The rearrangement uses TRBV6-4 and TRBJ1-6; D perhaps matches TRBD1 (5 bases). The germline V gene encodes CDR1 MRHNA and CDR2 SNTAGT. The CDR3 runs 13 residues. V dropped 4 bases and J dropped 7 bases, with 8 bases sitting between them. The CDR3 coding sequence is TGTGCCAGCAGTGGGGGGAACAATTCACCCCTCCACTTT. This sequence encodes CASSGGNNSPLHF.

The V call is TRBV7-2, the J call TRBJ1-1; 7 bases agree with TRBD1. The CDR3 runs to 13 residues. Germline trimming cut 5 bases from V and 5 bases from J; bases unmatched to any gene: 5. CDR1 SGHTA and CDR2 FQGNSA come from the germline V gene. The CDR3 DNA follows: TGTGCCAGCAGCCCCCGCAGGGGGACTGAAGCTTTCTTT. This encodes CASSPRRGTEAFF.

The CDR3 region is CASSFRHQLDRINSPLHF. DNA of the CDR3: TGTGCCAGCAGTTTCAGACACCAACTGGACAGAATTAATTCACCCCTCCACTTT. The chain has TRBV27 and TRBJ1-6; possible D gene TRBD1, 6 bases. From germline, CDR1 is MNHEY and CDR2 SMNVEV (reference sequence). V shed 3 bases and J shed 6 bases, with 21 bases lying between them. This CDR3 is built from 18 residues.

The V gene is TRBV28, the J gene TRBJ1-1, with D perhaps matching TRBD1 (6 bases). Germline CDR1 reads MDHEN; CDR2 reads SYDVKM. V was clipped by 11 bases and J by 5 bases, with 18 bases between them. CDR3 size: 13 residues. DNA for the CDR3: TGTGCCGCATCTACAGGGCGCGCGACTGAAGCTTTCTTT. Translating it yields CAASTGRATEAFF.

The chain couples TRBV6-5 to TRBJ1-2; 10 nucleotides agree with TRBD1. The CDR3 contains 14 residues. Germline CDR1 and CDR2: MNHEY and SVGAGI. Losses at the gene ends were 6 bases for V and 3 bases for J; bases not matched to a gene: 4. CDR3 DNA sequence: TGTGCCAGCAGCTCCGGGACAGGGGACTATGGCTACACCTTC. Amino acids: CASSSGTGDYGYTF.

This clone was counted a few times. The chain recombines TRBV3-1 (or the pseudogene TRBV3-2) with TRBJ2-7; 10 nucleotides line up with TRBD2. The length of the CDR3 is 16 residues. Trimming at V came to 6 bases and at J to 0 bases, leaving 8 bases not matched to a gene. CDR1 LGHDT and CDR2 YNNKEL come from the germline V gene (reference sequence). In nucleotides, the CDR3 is TGTGCCAGCAGGCGGCTACTAGCGGGGCTCTCCTACGAGCAGTACTTC. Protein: CASRRLLAGLSYEQYF.

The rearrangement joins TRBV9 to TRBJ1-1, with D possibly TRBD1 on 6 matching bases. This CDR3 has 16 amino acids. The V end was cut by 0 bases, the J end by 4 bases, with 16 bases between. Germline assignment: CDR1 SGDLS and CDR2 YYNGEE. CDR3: CASSVAWRGASTEAFF. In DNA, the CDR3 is TGTGCCAGCAGCGTAGCTTGGAGGGGGGCATCCACTGAAGCTTTCTTT. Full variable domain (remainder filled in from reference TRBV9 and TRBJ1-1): DSGVTQTPKHLITATGQRVTLRCSPRSGDLSVYWYQQSLDQGLQFLIQYYNGEERAKGNILERFSAQQFPDLHSELNLSSLELGDSALYFCASSVAWRGASTEAFFGQGTRLTVV.

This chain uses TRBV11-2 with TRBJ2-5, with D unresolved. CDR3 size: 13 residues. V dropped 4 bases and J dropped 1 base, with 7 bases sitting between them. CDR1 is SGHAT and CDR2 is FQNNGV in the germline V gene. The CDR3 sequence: CASSSRPQETQYF. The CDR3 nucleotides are TGTGCCAGCAGCTCGCGACCCCAAGAGACCCAGTACTTC.

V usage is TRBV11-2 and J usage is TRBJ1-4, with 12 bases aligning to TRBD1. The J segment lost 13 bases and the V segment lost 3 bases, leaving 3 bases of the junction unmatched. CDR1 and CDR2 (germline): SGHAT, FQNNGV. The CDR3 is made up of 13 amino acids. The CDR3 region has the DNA TGTGCCAGCAGCTTGGGACAGGGGGCTTTACTGTTTTTT. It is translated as CASSLGQGALLFF.

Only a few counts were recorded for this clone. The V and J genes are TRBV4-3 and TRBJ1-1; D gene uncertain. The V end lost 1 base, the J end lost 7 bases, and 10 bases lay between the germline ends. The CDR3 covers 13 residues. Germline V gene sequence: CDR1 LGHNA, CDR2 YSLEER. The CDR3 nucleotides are TGCGCCAGCAGCCAAGGTGTAAGCGGTGAAGCTTTCTTT. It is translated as CASSQGVSGEAFF.

CDR3 DNA sequence: TGTGCCAGCAGCCTTCTCCTTGACTCCTACGAGCAGTACTTC. It codes for CASSLLLDSYEQYF. The chain uses TRBV11-2 and TRBJ2-7; D remains ambiguous. Trimming pared 5 bases from V and 0 bases from J, leaving 11 bases between. The CDR3 consists of 14 residues. Per germline, CDR1 SGHAT and CDR2 FQNNGV.

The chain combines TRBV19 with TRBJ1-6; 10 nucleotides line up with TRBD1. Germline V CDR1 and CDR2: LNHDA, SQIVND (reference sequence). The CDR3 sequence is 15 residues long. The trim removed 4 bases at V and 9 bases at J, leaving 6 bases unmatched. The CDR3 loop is CASSTGGQGFSPLHF. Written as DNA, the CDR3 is TGTGCCAGTAGTACGGGGGGACAGGGGTTTTCACCCCTCCACTTT.

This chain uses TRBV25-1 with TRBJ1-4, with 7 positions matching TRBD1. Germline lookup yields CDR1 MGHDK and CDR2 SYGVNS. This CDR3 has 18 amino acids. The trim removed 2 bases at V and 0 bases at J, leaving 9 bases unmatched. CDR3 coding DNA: TGTGCCAGCAGTGAACTTAAAGGACAGGCTCCAACTAATGAAAAACTGTTTTTT. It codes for CASSELKGQAPTNEKLFF.

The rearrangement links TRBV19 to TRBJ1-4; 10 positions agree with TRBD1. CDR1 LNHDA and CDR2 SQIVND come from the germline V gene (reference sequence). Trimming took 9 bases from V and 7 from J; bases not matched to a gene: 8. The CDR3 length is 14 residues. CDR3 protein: CASAGGQGREKLFF. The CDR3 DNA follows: TGTGCCAGCGCCGGGGGACAGGGGCGTGAAAAACTGTTTTTT.

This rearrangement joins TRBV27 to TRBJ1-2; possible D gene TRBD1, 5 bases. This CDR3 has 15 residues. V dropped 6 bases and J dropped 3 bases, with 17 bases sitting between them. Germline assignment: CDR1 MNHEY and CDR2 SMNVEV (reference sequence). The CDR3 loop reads CASSYKQEVDYGYTF. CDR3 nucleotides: TGTGCCAGCAGCTATAAACAGGAGGTTGACTATGGCTACACCTTC.

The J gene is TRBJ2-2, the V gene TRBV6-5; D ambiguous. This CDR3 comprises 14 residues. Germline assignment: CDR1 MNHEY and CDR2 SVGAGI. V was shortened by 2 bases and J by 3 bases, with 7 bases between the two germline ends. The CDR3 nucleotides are TGTGCCAGCAGTTACGTTAGGTACACCGGGGAGCTGTTTTTT. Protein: CASSYVRYTGELFF.

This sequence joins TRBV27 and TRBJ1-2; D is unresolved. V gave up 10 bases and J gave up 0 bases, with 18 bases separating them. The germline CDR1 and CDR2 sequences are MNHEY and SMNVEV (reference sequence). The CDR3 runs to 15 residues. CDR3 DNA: TGTGCCACCACTCGGACCGCTCACACTAACTATGGCTACACCTTC. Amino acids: CATTRTAHTNYGYTF.

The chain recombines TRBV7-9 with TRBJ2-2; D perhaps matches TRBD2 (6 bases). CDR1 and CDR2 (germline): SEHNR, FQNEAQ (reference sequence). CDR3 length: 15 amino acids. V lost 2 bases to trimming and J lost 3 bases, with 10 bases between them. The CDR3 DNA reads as TGTGCCAGCAGCTTATCGGGGGAGTACACCGGGGAGCTGTTTTTT. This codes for CASSLSGEYTGELFF.

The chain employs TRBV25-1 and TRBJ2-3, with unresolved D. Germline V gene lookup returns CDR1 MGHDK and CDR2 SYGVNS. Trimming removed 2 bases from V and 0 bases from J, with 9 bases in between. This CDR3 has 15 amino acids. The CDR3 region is CASSEGLGSTDTQYF. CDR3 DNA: TGTGCCAGCAGTGAAGGCCTGGGGAGCACAGATACGCAGTATTTT.

CDR3 sequence (DNA): TGTGCCAGCCGACAGGATAGCAATCAGCCCCAGCATTTT. Encoded protein: CASRQDSNQPQHF. The chain uses TRBV18 and TRBJ1-5, with D maybe TRBD1 (6 bases). The CDR3 consists of 13 residues. CDR1 is KGHSH, CDR2 LQKENI, per germline. V was cut by 8 bases and J by 0 bases, with 8 bases left in between.